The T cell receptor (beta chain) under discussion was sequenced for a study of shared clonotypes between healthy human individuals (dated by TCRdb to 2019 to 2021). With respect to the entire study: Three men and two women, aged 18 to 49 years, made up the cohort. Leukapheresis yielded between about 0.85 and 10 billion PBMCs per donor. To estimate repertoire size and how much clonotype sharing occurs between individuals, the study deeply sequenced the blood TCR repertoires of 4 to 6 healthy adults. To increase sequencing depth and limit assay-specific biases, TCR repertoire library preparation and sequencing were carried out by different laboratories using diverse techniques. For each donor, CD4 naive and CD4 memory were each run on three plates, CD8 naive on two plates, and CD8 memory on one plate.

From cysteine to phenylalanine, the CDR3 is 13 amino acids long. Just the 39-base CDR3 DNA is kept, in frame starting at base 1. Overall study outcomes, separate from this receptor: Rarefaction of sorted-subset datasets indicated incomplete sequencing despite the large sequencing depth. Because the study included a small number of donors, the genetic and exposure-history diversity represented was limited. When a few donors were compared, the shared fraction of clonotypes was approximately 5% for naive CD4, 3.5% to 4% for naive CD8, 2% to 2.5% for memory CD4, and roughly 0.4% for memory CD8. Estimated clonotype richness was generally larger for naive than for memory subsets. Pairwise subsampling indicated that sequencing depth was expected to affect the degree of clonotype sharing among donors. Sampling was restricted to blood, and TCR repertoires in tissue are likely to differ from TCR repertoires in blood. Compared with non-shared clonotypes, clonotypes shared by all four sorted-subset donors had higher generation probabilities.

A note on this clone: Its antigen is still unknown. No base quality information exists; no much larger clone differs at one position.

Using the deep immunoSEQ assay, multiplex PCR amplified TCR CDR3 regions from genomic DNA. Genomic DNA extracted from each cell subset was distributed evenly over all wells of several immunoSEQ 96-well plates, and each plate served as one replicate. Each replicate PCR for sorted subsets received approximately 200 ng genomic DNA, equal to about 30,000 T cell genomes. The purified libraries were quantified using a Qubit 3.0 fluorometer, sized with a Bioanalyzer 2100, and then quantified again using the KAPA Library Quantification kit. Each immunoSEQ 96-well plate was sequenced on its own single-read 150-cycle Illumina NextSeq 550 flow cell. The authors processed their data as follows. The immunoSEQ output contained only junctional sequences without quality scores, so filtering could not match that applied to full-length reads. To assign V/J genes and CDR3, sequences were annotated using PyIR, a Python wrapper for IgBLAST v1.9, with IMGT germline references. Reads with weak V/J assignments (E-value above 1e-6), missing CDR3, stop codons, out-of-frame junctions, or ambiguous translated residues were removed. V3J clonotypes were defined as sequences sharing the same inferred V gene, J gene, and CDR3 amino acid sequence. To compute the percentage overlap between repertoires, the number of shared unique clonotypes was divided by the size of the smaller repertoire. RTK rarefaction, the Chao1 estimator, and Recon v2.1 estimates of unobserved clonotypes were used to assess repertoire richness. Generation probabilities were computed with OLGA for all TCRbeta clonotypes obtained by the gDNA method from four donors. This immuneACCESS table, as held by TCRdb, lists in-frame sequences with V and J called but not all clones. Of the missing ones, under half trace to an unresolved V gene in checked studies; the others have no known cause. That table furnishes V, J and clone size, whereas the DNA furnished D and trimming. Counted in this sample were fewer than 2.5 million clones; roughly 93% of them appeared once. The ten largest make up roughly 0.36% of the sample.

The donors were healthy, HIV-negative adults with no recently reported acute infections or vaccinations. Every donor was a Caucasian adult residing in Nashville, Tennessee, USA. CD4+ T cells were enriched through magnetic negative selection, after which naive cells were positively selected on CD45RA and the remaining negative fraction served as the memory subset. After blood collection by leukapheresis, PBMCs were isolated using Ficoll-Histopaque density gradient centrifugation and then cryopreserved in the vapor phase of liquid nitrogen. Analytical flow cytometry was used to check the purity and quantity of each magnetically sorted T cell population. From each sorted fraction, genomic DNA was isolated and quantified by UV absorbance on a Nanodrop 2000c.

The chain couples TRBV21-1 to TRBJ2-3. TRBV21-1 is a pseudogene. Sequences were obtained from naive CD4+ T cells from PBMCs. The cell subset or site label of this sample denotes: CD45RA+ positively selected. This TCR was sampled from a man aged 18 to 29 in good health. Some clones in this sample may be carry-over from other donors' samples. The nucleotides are TGTGCCGCCTCCCCCCGGGGGCCAGATACGCAGTATTTT. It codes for CAASPRGPDTQYF.